Listed below are T cell receptor beta chains from one sample, sequenced in a study of T cell responses to AZD1222 COVID-19 vaccine. Produced via immunoSEQ multiplex PCR; TCRdb's table is partial and in-frame only. The data contain under 200,000 clones, roughly 87% of them seen just once; the ten biggest clones take up 0.95% to 1.1%. Specimen: peripheral blood, collected 28 days after the second AZD1222 dose. These receptors originate from an adult who received the AZD1222 COVID-19 vaccine. Each CDR3 is given with its conserved first and last residue. The D gene is left open where the match is weak. For some rows the clone size is stated as once, few or many, or as a class when expanded; others skip it.

>-|-|TRBJ2-7|TRBV11-2
TGTGCCAGCAGCTTAGAGCCCCTGCTACAGGGCTACGAGCAGTACTTC
CASSLEPLLQGYEQYF
>-|-|TRBJ1-2|TRBV5-1
TGCGCCAGCAGCTTGGGAGCGGAACGCCCGTCCTATGGCTACACCTTC
CASSLGAERPSYGYTF
>-|TRBD1|TRBJ1-2|TRBV4-2
TGTGCCAGCAGCCAGTCGTCCCGGGACAGGGGTAACTATGGCTACACCTTC
CASSQSSRDRGNYGYTF
>-|-|TRBJ1-3|TRBV10-3
TGTGCCATCAGTGAATACTCTGGAAACACCATATATTTT
CAISEYSGNTIYF
>-|-|TRBJ1-2|TRBV20-1
TGCAGTGCCCTACTAAACTATGGCTACACCTTC
CSALLNYGYTF
>-|-|TRBJ2-7|TRBV14
TGTGCCAGCAGCCAGGGGTGGTTTTACGAGCAGTACTTC
CASSQGWFYEQYF
>-|-|TRBJ2-7|TRBV18
TGTGCCAGCTCACCCGGTAGTGGTCGTTCCTACGAGCAGTACTTC
CASSPGSGRSYEQYF
>-|-|TRBJ2-5|TRBV2
TGTGCCAGCAGTTTCCGGGACAAACGGCCCGAGACCCAGTACTTC
CASSFRDKRPETQYF
>-|-|TRBJ1-3|TRBV5-4
TGTGCCAGCAGCTTGGGGGCGGGTGGAAACACCATATATTTT
CASSLGAGGNTIYF
>-|-|TRBJ1-2|TRBV5-1
TGCGCCAGCAGCTTGGGTAACTCCGAGCAGGGCTACACCTTC
CASSLGNSEQGYTF
>-|TRBD1|TRBJ2-1|TRBV9
TGTGCCAGCAGCGTACGGCAGGGACAGAGCTCCTACAATGAGCAGTTCTTC
CASSVRQGQSSYNEQFF
>-|TRBD1|TRBJ1-6|TRBV11-2
TGTGCCAGCAGTCCAACAGGGGCCTCACCCCTCCACTTT
CASSPTGASPLHF
>-|-|TRBJ1-2|TRBV6-5
TGTGCCAGCAGTTACTCCGGGACAAGCTATGGCTACACCTTC
CASSYSGTSYGYTF
>few|-|TRBJ1-2|TRBV5-5
TGTGCCAGCAGCTCCGGACCGAATTATGGCTACACCTTC
CASSSGPNYGYTF
>-|-|TRBJ2-5|TRBV5-1
TGCGCCAGCAGCGTTCAAGGGGGGGCCTCCAGGGAGACCCAGTACTTC
CASSVQGGASRETQYF
>-|-|TRBJ1-4|TRBV27
TGTGCCAGCAGTCCGACCGCGGGGGGGGATCATGAAAAACTGTTTTTT
CASSPTAGGDHEKLFF
>few|TRBD1|TRBJ1-2|TRBV7-9
TGTGCCAGCAGCTTAGTACAGGGGGCCTATTCTAACTATGGCTACACCTTC
CASSLVQGAYSNYGYTF
>-|TRBD2|TRBJ2-1|TRBV7-9
TGTGCCAGCAGTTCCCTGAGCGGGGGGCTGAATGAGCAGTTCTTC
CASSSLSGGLNEQFF
>-|TRBD1|TRBJ2-1|TRBV5-6
TGTGCCAGCAGCTGGGACAGCTACAATGAGCAGTTCTTC
CASSWDSYNEQFF
>-|TRBD1|TRBJ1-4|TRBV11-2
TGTGCCAGCAGCCCGGACAGGACTAATGAAAAACTGTTTTTT
CASSPDRTNEKLFF
>-|-|TRBJ2-5|TRBV7-9
TGTGCCAGCAGTCGGATGGGCCAAGAGACCCAGTACTTC
CASSRMGQETQYF
>-|TRBD1|TRBJ2-1|TRBV27
TGTGCCAGCAGTTTTGGACAGGGCCATAAAAATGAGCAGTTCTTC
CASSFGQGHKNEQFF
>-|-|TRBJ2-3|TRBV5-4
TGTGCCAGCAGCATACTAACGGTTGGGTCGAGCACAGATACGCAGTATTTT
CASSILTVGSSTDTQYF